This T cell receptor (beta chain) stems from a study of metastatic and nonmetastatic thyroid tumors. Study details: A comparison of repertoires was made across blood and tumor or nodule tissue from malignant and benign thyroid patients. Study results and caveats: The study reportedly found significantly higher TCR beta diversity in malignant thyroid tumors than benign nodules, in blood and tumor.

Patients underwent thyroid surgery, and none had received any treatment before it. Germline CDR1 reads SGHNT; CDR2 reads YYREEE (reference sequence). J was trimmed by 2 bases and V by 3 bases; bases with no gene match: 3. The CDR3 is 14 amino acids. Original data processing: The authors used CDR3 differences across clinicopathological groups to build a distant-metastasis classifier for papillary thyroid cancer. Using MiXCR, TCRdb reanalyzed the PCR reads. The V and J calls and clone size come from TCRdb's table, not from the authors' own analysis. In the table there are roughly 35,000 clones, approximately 15% of which are singletons. This clone was seen at least ten times. Its target is not known.

Material for sequencing was blood. The chain employs TRBV5-4 and TRBJ2-3; 7 bases are shared with TRBD2. This receptor was obtained from a female donor with papillary thyroid cancer or a benign thyroid nodule (not recorded which). Some clones in this sample may be carry-over from other donors' samples. The CDR3 coding sequence is TGTGCCAGCAGCTCGGGACTATACACAGATACGCAGTATTTT. Translated: CASSSGLYTDTQYF.